This T cell receptor (beta chain) was sequenced for a study of cytomegalovirus exposure and HLA in healthy donors. The CDR3 extends over 12 amino acids. The V end lost 5 bases, the J end lost 12 bases, and 19 bases lay between the germline ends. CDR1 and CDR2 (germline): SQVTM, ANQGSEA. Profiled with immunoSEQ multiplex PCR; TCRdb holds only in-frame clones, not every one. The profile covers 250,000 to 350,000 clones, with around 90% appearing a single time and over 1% taken by the ten largest. The specimen was PBMCs. This TCR was recovered from a young woman in good health and CMV-seropositive. The chain recombines TRBV29-1 with TRBJ1-2; D unresolved. CDR3 nucleotide sequence: TGCAGCGTTTTGATTTTGTCAGGTTTGCACACCTTC. Protein sequence: CSVLILSGLHTF.